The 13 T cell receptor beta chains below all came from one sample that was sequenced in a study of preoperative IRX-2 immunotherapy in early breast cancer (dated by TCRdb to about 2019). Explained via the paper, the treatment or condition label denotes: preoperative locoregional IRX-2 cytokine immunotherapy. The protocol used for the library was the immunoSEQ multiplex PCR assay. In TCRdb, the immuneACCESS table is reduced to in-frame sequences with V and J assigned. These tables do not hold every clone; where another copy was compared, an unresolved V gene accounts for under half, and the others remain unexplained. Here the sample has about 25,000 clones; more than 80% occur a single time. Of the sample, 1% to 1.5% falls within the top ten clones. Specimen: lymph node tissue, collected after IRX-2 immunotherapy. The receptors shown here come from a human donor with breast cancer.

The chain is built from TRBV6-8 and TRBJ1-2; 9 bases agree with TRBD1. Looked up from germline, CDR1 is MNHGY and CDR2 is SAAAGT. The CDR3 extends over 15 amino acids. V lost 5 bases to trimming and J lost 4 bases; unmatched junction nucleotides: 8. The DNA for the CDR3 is TGTGCCAGCAGTGGGACAGGGCCCTACAGCTATGGCTACACCTTC. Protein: CASSGTGPYSYGYTF.

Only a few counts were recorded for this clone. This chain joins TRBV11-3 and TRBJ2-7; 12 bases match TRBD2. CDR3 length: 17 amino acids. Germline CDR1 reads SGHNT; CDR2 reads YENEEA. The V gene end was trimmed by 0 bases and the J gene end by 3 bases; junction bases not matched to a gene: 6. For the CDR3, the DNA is TGTGCCAGCAGCTTAGAATCACTAGCGGGGGGCCGCTACGAGCAGTACTTC. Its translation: CASSLESLAGGRYEQYF.

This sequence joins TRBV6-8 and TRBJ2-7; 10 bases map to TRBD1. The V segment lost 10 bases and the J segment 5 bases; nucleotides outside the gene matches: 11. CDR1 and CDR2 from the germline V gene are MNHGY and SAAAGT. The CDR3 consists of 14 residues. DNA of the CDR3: TGTGCCATCAGCTTAAGACAGGGGGCCAACGAGCAGTACTTC. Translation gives CAISLRQGANEQYF.

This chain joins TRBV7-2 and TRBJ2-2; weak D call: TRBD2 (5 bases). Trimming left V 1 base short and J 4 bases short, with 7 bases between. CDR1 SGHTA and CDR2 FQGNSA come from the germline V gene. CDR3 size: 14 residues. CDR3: CASSLGRGTGELFF. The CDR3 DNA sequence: TGTGCCAGCAGCTTAGGACGGGGCACCGGGGAGCTGTTTTTT.

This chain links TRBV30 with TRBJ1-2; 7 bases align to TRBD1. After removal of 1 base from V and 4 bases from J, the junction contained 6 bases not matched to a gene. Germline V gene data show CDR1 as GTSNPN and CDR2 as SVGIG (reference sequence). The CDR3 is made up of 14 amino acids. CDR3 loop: CAWSGQGVLYGYTF. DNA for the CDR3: TGTGCCTGGAGTGGCCAGGGGGTGCTCTATGGCTACACCTTC.

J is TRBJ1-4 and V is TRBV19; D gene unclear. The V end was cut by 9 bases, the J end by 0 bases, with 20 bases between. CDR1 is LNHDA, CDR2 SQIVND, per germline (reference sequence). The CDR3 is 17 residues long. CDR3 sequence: CASEGRQSLTTNEKLFF. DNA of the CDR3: TGTGCCAGCGAGGGTCGCCAGAGTCTTACAACTAATGAAAAACTGTTTTTT.

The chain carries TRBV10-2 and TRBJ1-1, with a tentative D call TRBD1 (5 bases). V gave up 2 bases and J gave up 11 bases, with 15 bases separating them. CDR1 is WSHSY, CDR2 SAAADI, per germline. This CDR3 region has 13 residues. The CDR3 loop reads CASSEQGGLGAFF. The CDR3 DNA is TGCGCCAGCAGTGAGCAGGGAGGTCTGGGGGCTTTCTTT.

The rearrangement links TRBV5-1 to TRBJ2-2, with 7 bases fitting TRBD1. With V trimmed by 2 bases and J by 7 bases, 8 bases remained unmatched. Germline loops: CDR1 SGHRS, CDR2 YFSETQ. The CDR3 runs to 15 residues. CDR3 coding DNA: TGCGCCAGCAGCTTAACGACAGGGAAGAGCGGGGAGCTGTTTTTT. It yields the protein CASSLTTGKSGELFF.

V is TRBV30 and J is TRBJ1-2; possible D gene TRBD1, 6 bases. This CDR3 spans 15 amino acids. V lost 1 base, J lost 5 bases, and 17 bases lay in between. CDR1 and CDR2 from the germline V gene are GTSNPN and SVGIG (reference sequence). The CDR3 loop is CAWSGNREERYGYTF. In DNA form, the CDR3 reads TGTGCCTGGAGTGGAAACAGGGAAGAACGGTATGGCTACACCTTC.

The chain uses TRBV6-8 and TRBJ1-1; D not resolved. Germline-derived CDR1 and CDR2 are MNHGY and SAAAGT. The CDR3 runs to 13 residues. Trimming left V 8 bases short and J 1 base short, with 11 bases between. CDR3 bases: TGTGCCAGCTTCCAACAACCGAACACTGAAGCTTTCTTT. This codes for CASFQQPNTEAFF.

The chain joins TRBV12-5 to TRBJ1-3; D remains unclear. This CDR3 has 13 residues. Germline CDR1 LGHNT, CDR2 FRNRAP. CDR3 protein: CASSPSSGNTIYF. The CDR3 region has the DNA TGTGCCAGCTCGCCTTCGAGTGGAAACACCATATATTTT.

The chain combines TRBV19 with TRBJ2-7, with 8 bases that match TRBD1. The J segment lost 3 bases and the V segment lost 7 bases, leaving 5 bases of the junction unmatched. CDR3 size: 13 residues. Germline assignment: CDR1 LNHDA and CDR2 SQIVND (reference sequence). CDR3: CASNPTGDYEQYF. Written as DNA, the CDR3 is TGTGCCAGTAATCCGACAGGGGACTACGAGCAGTACTTC.

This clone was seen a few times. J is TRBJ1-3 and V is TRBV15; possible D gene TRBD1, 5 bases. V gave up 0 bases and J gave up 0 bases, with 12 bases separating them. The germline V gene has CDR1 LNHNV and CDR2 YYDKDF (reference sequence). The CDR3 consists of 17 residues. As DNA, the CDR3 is TGTGCCACCAGCAGAGATTACGGCGGGACCTCTGGAAACACCATATATTTT. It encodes CATSRDYGGTSGNTIYF.